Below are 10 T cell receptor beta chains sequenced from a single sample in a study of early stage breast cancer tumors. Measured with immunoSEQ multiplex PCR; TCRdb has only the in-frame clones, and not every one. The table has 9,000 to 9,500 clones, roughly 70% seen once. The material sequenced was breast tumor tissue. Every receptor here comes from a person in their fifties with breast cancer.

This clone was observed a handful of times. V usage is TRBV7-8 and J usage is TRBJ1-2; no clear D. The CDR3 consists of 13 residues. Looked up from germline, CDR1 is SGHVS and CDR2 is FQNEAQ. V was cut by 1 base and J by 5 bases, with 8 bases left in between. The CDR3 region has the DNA TGTGCCAGCAGCTTAGGATTATCTTATGGCTACACCTTC. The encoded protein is CASSLGLSYGYTF.

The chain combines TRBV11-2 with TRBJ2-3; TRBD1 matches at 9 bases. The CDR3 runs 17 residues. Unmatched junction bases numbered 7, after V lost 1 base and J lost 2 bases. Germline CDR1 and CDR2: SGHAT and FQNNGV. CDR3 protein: CASSLGRQGGSTDTQYF. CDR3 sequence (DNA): TGTGCCAGCAGCTTAGGTCGACAGGGGGGTTCCACAGATACGCAGTATTTT.

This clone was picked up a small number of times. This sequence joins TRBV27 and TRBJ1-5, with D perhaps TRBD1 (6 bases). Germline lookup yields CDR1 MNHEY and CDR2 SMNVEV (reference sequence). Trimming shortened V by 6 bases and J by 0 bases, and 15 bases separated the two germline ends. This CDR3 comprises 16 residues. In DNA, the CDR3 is TGTGCCAGCAGCCTAGGGACACATTATAGCAATCAGCCCCAGCATTTT. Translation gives CASSLGTHYSNQPQHF.

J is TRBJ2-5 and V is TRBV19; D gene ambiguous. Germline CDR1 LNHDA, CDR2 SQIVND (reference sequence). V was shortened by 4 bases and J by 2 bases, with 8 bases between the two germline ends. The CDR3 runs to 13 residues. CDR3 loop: CASSKNPQETQYF. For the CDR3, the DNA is TGTGCCAGTAGTAAGAACCCACAAGAGACCCAGTACTTC.

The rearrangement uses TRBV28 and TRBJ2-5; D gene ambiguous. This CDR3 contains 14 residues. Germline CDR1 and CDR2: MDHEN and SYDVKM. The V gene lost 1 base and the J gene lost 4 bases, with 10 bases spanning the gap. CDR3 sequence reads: CASSLSARGETQYF. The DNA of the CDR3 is TGTGCCAGCAGTTTATCGGCGCGCGGAGAGACCCAGTACTTC. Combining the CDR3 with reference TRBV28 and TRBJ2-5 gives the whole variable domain DVKVTQSSRYLVKRTGEKVFLECVQDMDHENMFWYRQDPGLGLRLIYFSYDVKMKEKGDIPEGYSVSREKKERFSLILESASTNQTSMYLCASSLSARGETQYFGPGTRLLVL.

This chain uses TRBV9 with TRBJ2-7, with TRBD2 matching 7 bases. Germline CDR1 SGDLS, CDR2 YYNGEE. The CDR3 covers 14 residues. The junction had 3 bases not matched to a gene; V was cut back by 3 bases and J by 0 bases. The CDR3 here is CASSGRGGSYEQYF. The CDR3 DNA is TGTGCCAGCAGCGGGCGCGGGGGCTCCTACGAGCAGTACTTC. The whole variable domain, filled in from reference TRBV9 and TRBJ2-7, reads DSGVTQTPKHLITATGQRVTLRCSPRSGDLSVYWYQQSLDQGLQFLIQYYNGEERAKGNILERFSAQQFPDLHSELNLSSLELGDSALYFCASSGRGGSYEQYFGPGTRLTVT.

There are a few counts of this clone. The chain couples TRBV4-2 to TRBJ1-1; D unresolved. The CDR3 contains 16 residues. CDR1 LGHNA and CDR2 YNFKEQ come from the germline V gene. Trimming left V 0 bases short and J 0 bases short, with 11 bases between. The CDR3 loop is CASSQDIAFMNTEAFF. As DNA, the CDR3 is TGTGCCAGCAGCCAAGATATCGCGTTCATGAACACTGAAGCTTTCTTT.

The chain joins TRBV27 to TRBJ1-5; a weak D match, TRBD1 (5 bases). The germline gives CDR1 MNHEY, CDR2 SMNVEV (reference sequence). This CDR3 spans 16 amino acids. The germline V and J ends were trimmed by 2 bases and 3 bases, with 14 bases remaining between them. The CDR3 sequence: CASSLIPQGINQPQHF. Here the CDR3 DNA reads TGTGCCAGCAGTTTAATCCCCCAGGGCATCAATCAGCCCCAGCATTTT.

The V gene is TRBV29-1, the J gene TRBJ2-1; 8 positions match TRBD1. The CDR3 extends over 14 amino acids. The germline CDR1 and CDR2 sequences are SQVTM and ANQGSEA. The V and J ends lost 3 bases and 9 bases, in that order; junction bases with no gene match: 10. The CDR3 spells CSVDLRGPRSEQFF. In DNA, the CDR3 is TGCAGCGTTGATCTCAGGGGGCCCCGTTCTGAGCAGTTCTTC.

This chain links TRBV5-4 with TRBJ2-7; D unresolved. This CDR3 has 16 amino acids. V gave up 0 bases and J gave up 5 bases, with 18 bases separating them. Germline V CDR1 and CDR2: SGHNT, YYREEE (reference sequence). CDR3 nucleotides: TGTGCCAGCAGCTTGGCTCTAGGTCAGAGTAGAAACGAGCAGTACTTC. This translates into CASSLALGQSRNEQYF.